Listed below are T cell receptor beta chains from one sample, sequenced in a study of blood T cell repertoires in COVID-19. This table comes from immunoSEQ multiplex PCR, and its TCRdb copy is limited to in-frame clones, with some not included. The profile covers about 330,000 clones, with 85% appearing a single time and around 7.8% taken by the ten largest. Sequencing used peripheral blood. Receptor source: a human donor in a cohort sampled during active COVID-19. Each CDR3 is given with its conserved first and last residue. A D gene is named only where the DNA matches it firmly. Clone size is not always given. Where it is, it says once, few, many or a class for expanded clones.

J: TRBJ1-2; size: NA; V: TRBV18; D: NA; DNA: TGTGCCAGCTCACCCGGTCACTCCTATGGCTACACCTTC; CDR3: CASSPGHSYGYTF
J: TRBJ2-5; size: NA; V: TRBV30; D: TRBD2; DNA: TGTGCCTGGAGCGGGGGGGAGAAAGAGACCCAGTACTTC; CDR3: CAWSGGEKETQYF
J: TRBJ2-7; size: NA; V: TRBV10-1; D: NA; DNA: TGCGCCAGCAGTGAGTCGCGGACTCCCTACGAGCAGTACTTC; CDR3: CASSESRTPYEQYF
J: TRBJ1-2; size: NA; V: TRBV20-1; D: TRBD1; DNA: TGCAGTGCTAGTCGTGGGGACAGGGGTGGCTACACCTTC; CDR3: CSASRGDRGGYTF
J: TRBJ1-5; size: NA; V: TRBV15; D: TRBD1; DNA: TGTGCCACCAGCAGCCGAGGAGGACAGGACAATCAGCCCCAGCATTTT; CDR3: CATSSRGGQDNQPQHF
J: TRBJ2-2; size: NA; V: TRBV5-1; D: NA; DNA: TGCGCCAGCAGCTTGGCTATAGACAGTTTCACCGGGGAGCTGTTTTTT; CDR3: CASSLAIDSFTGELFF
J: TRBJ1-2; size: NA; V: TRBV14; D: TRBD1; DNA: TGTGCCAGCAGTGAGGGACAGGGGGCGTTTGGCTACACCTTC; CDR3: CASSEGQGAFGYTF
J: TRBJ1-1; size: NA; V: TRBV6-5; D: NA; DNA: TGTGCCAGCAGCTACTCCCGGACTTCGAACACTGAAGCTTTCTTT; CDR3: CASSYSRTSNTEAFF
J: TRBJ1-1; size: few; V: TRBV5-1; D: NA; DNA: TGCGCCAGCAGCTTGAGGGGTGAAGCTTTCTTT; CDR3: CASSLRGEAFF
J: TRBJ2-1; size: NA; V: TRBV9; D: TRBD2; DNA: TGTGCCAGCAGCCGACAACTAGCGGGGTATAGGGAGCAGTTCTTC; CDR3: CASSRQLAGYREQFF
J: TRBJ1-5; size: NA; V: TRBV6-5; D: NA; DNA: TGTGCCAGCAGCGGCGGAGGTCTAGGCAATCAGCCCCAGCATTTT; CDR3: CASSGGGLGNQPQHF
J: TRBJ2-3; size: NA; V: TRBV7-9; D: TRBD2; DNA: TGTGCCAGCAGCTTTTCCGGGACTATAGATACGCAGTATTTT; CDR3: CASSFSGTIDTQYF
J: TRBJ1-6; size: NA; V: TRBV7-9; D: NA; DNA: TGTGCCAGCAGCGCCGACAGCAATTCACCCCTCCACTTT; CDR3: CASSADSNSPLHF
J: TRBJ2-7; size: NA; V: TRBV25-1; D: NA; DNA: TGTGCCAGCAGTGACAGGTCCTCCTACGAGCAGTACTTC; CDR3: CASSDRSSYEQYF
J: TRBJ1-2; size: NA; V: TRBV25-1; D: NA; DNA: TGTGCCAGCAGTGAGTTCGGGGGATCTAACTATGGCTACACCTTC; CDR3: CASSEFGGSNYGYTF
J: TRBJ1-2; size: NA; V: TRBV18; D: NA; DNA: TGTGCCAGCTCACCAGGGGCCATCTATGGCTACACCTTC; CDR3: CASSPGAIYGYTF
J: TRBJ1-1; size: NA; V: TRBV7-9; D: TRBD1; DNA: TGTGCCAGCAGCCCCCAGGGGGTAGCTACTGAAGCTTTCTTT; CDR3: CASSPQGVATEAFF
J: TRBJ1-5; size: few; V: TRBV4-1; D: NA; DNA: TGCGCCAGCAGCCAAGTGGAGTTCGCAGGGACTCATCAGCCCCAGCATTTT; CDR3: CASSQVEFAGTHQPQHF
J: TRBJ1-4; size: NA; V: TRBV6-1; D: NA; DNA: TGTGCCAGCAGTGACTTTTGGGAAGGGAGAACTAATGAAAAACTGTTTTTT; CDR3: CASSDFWEGRTNEKLFF
J: TRBJ1-6; size: NA; V: TRBV6-4; D: NA; DNA: TGTGCCAGCAGTGACTCGGGGGCTGGATATTCACCCCTCCACTTT; CDR3: CASSDSGAGYSPLHF
J: TRBJ1-2; size: NA; V: TRBV12-3/TRBV12-4; D: NA; DNA: TGTGCCAGCAGTTTGGGCACGGTCTATGGCTACACCTTC; CDR3: CASSLGTVYGYTF
J: TRBJ2-7; size: NA; V: TRBV4-1; D: NA; DNA: TGCGCCAGCAGCCAGATGACAGGCTCGAGGGAGCAGTACTTC; CDR3: CASSQMTGSREQYF
J: TRBJ1-6; size: NA; V: TRBV5-1; D: NA; DNA: TGCGCCAGCAGCTATTCCCGACAGGCTAGGAATTCACCCCTCCACTTT; CDR3: CASSYSRQARNSPLHF
J: TRBJ2-7; size: NA; V: TRBV2; D: NA; DNA: TGTGCCAGCAAATTGGGGAGGACGTACTTC; CDR3: CASKLGRTYF
J: TRBJ2-7; size: NA; V: TRBV5-8; D: TRBD1; DNA: TGTGCCAGCAGCCGTAAGGGACAGGTCGTCTACGAGCAGTACTTC; CDR3: CASSRKGQVVYEQYF
J: TRBJ2-3; size: few; V: TRBV10-3; D: TRBD2; DNA: TGTGCCATCAGCGAGACTAGCGCAAGCACAGATACGCAGTATTTT; CDR3: CAISETSASTDTQYF
J: TRBJ2-6; size: NA; V: TRBV6-5; D: NA; DNA: TGTGCCAGCAGTTCCCAGGGAAACTCTGGGGCCAACGTCCTGACTTTC; CDR3: CASSSQGNSGANVLTF
J: TRBJ2-5; size: NA; V: TRBV3-1/TRBV3-2; D: NA; DNA: TGTGCCAGCAGCTTACTGACTCCCATTTCCTCTGAGACCCAGTACTTC; CDR3: CASSLLTPISSETQYF
J: TRBJ1-5; size: NA; V: TRBV5-1; D: NA; DNA: TGCGCCAGCAGCTCAGGGCCCCTAAAGCCCCAGCATTTT; CDR3: CASSSGPLKPQHF
J: TRBJ1-1; size: NA; V: TRBV7-9; D: NA; DNA: TGTGCCAGCAGCCTCCGGGAAGACACTGAAGCTTTCTTT; CDR3: CASSLREDTEAFF
J: TRBJ2-1; size: few; V: TRBV24-1; D: TRBD1; DNA: TGTGCCACCAGTGATCCGGACAGGGGGCGAGCAGGAGAGCAGTTCTTC; CDR3: CATSDPDRGRAGEQFF
J: TRBJ2-7; size: NA; V: TRBV14; D: TRBD2; DNA: TGTGCCAGCAGCGGGACTAGCGGGGAGGGGACCTACGAGCAGTACTTC; CDR3: CASSGTSGEGTYEQYF
J: TRBJ2-7; size: NA; V: TRBV19; D: TRBD1; DNA: TGTGCCAGTAGTATCGACAGGGGTACCTACGAGCAGTACTTC; CDR3: CASSIDRGTYEQYF
J: TRBJ2-7; size: once; V: TRBV7-2; D: NA; DNA: TGTGCCAGCAGCGCCTTCGATGATAGCGGTTCCTACGAGCAGTACTTC; CDR3: CASSAFDDSGSYEQYF
J: TRBJ1-2; size: few; V: TRBV7-6; D: TRBD1; DNA: TGTGCCAGCAGCTCAGTCCCGGGACAGGGAGCAGGCTACACCTTC; CDR3: CASSSVPGQGAGYTF
J: TRBJ2-7; size: NA; V: TRBV27; D: TRBD1; DNA: TGTGCCAGCAGTTACCCGGGACAGGGCCTTCGCGAGCAGTACTTC; CDR3: CASSYPGQGLREQYF
J: TRBJ1-5; size: few; V: TRBV15; D: NA; DNA: TGTGCCACCAGCAGAGCGGGGGAAGGGGAGGTACTCCAGCATTTT; CDR3: CATSRAGEGEVLQHF
J: TRBJ2-5; size: NA; V: TRBV18; D: TRBD1; DNA: TGTGCCAGCTCACCAAACAGACAGGGGAGGGAGACCCAGTACTTC; CDR3: CASSPNRQGRETQYF
J: TRBJ1-1; size: NA; V: TRBV14; D: TRBD1; DNA: TGTGCCAGCAGCCAAAATTACCGGGACAGGGGCCCCTGGGACCCTGAAGCTTTCTTT; CDR3: CASSQNYRDRGPWDPEAFF
J: TRBJ2-7; size: NA; V: TRBV19; D: NA; DNA: TGTGCCAGTAGCCTAAGTGGGGCGAGCGAGCAGTACTTC; CDR3: CASSLSGASEQYF
J: TRBJ2-7; size: NA; V: TRBV7-6; D: TRBD2; DNA: TGTGCCAGCAGCTCTGGACTAGCGGGGGGTCAGAGCTCCTACGAGCAGTACTTC; CDR3: CASSSGLAGGQSSYEQYF
J: TRBJ2-7; size: NA; V: TRBV24-1; D: NA; DNA: TGTGCCACCAGTGATTCCGACAGCTACGAGCAGTACTTC; CDR3: CATSDSDSYEQYF
J: TRBJ1-2; size: many; V: TRBV3-1/TRBV3-2; D: TRBD1; DNA: TGTGCCTCACGGGACAGGGTTACTAACTATGGCTACACCTTC; CDR3: CASRDRVTNYGYTF
J: TRBJ2-1; size: NA; V: TRBV24-1; D: TRBD1; DNA: TGTGCCACCAGTGCCCTAGACAGGGATGAGCAGTTCTTC; CDR3: CATSALDRDEQFF